These T cell receptor beta chains were read from a single sample in a study of early T cells in non-severe SARS-CoV-2 infection. Each CDR3 protein is one row after TCRdb ran MiXCR on the 5' RACE reads. The table records tens of thousands of distinct CDR3 sequences, 12% of them present only once. Sequencing was carried out using whole blood. Receptors were obtained from an adult who was a healthcare worker with PCR-confirmed SARS-CoV-2 infection or an uninfected control (not recorded which). Each CDR3 is given with its conserved first and last residue. A D gene is named only where the DNA matches it firmly. Part of the rows lack a size; the others show once, few, many or a class for expanded clones.

D: -; V: TRBV5-4; J: TRBJ2-7; size: few; DNA: TGTGCCAGCAGCTTGTCTCCAGGGTTGTACGAGCAGTACTTC; CDR3: CASSLSPGLYEQYF
D: -; V: TRBV6-2/TRBV6-3; J: TRBJ2-2; size: many; DNA: TGTGCCAGCAGCCCCCCCGGGGAGCTGTTTTTT; CDR3: CASSPPGELFF
D: TRBD2; V: TRBV12-3/TRBV12-4; J: TRBJ2-5; size: -; DNA: TGTGCCAGCAGTGGAGGGACTAGCGGGAGTGGTGAGACCCAGTACTTC; CDR3: CASSGGTSGSGETQYF
D: -; V: TRBV28; J: TRBJ1-2; size: few; DNA: TGTGCCAGCAGCTTGCCAGGGATCTCTGGCTACACCTTC; CDR3: CASSLPGISGYTF
D: -; V: TRBV20-1; J: TRBJ2-2; size: -; DNA: TGCAGTGCTAGACATCCCGGAACCGGGGAGCTGTTTTTT; CDR3: CSARHPGTGELFF
D: TRBD2; V: TRBV2; J: TRBJ2-1; size: few; DNA: TGTGCCACTAATGAGGACGTAGCGGGAGACGAGCAGTTCTTC; CDR3: CATNEDVAGDEQFF
D: TRBD1; V: TRBV7-9; J: TRBJ1-5; size: few; DNA: TGTGCCAGCAGCCTCGGACAGGGGAATCAGCCCCAGCATTTT; CDR3: CASSLGQGNQPQHF
D: -; V: TRBV7-2; J: TRBJ2-1; size: many; DNA: TGTGCCAGCAGCTTAGGAGGGGGAACCTACAATGAGCAGTTCTTC; CDR3: CASSLGGGTYNEQFF
D: -; V: TRBV20-1; J: TRBJ1-2; size: many; DNA: TGCAGTGCTAGTGTGAACAACTATGGCTACACCTTC; CDR3: CSASVNNYGYTF
D: TRBD2; V: TRBV5-1; J: TRBJ2-1; size: -; DNA: TGCGCCAGCAGTTTTACTAGCGGGGGGTACAATGAGCAGTTCTTC; CDR3: CASSFTSGGYNEQFF
D: TRBD2; V: TRBV28; J: TRBJ2-1; size: -; DNA: TGTGCCAGCAGCCAAGCGGGAGTAGGAAATGAGCAGTTCTTC; CDR3: CASSQAGVGNEQFF
D: TRBD1; V: TRBV6-5; J: TRBJ2-7; size: many; DNA: TGTGCCAGCAGTGATCCGGGACAGGCTTCCTTCGGGTCTTACGAGCAGTACTTC; CDR3: CASSDPGQASFGSYEQYF
D: -; V: TRBV29-1; J: TRBJ1-1; size: many; DNA: TGCAGCGTTGATCGGGGGGGCGTCACTGAAGCTTTCTTT; CDR3: CSVDRGGVTEAFF
D: -; V: TRBV13; J: TRBJ1-1; size: few; DNA: TGTGCCAGCAGCTTAGTTGGGGGTCTGAACACTGAAGCTTTCTTT; CDR3: CASSLVGGLNTEAFF
D: TRBD1; V: TRBV3-1; J: TRBJ2-7; size: -; DNA: TGTGCCAGCAGCCACAGTGACAGGGGAGCCGAGCAGTACTTC; CDR3: CASSHSDRGAEQYF
D: TRBD1; V: TRBV28; J: TRBJ2-2; size: many; DNA: TGTGCCAGCAGTCGACAGGGGGACACCGGGGAGCTGTTTTTT; CDR3: CASSRQGDTGELFF
D: TRBD1; V: TRBV7-2; J: TRBJ2-5; size: -; DNA: TGTGCCAGCAGCTCCGGGACAGCCAAGACCCAGTACTTC; CDR3: CASSSGTAKTQYF
D: -; V: TRBV19; J: TRBJ2-3; size: -; DNA: TGTGCCAGTAGAGCGGACAAGATCTTCACAGATACGCAGTATTTT; CDR3: CASRADKIFTDTQYF
D: TRBD1; V: TRBV11-1; J: TRBJ1-4; size: many; DNA: TGTGCCAGCAGCTCCGGGACAGGTCTCGGCAGCGAGGAAAAACTGTTTTTT; CDR3: CASSSGTGLGSEEKLFF
D: TRBD1; V: TRBV11-3; J: TRBJ2-3; size: -; DNA: TGTGCCAGCAGCTTAGGCGCGACAGGGGCCACAGATACGCAGTATTTT; CDR3: CASSLGATGATDTQYF
D: -; V: TRBV12-3/TRBV12-4; J: TRBJ2-7; size: many; DNA: TGTGCCAGCAGTCCACACCAAACAGGGACCGCCGAGCAGTACTTC; CDR3: CASSPHQTGTAEQYF
D: -; V: TRBV29-1; J: TRBJ1-1; size: -; DNA: TGCAGCGTGCCCAGGGATATTGGTACTGAAGCTTTCTTT; CDR3: CSVPRDIGTEAFF
D: -; V: TRBV6-4; J: TRBJ2-2; size: few; DNA: TGTGCCAGCAGTGACTCGACTAACACCGGGGAGCTGTTTTTT; CDR3: CASSDSTNTGELFF
D: TRBD1; V: TRBV28; J: TRBJ1-5; size: many; DNA: TGTGCCAGCAGTCTGGGACAGGGGTTTCGTCAGCCCCAGCATTTT; CDR3: CASSLGQGFRQPQHF
D: -; V: TRBV6-2/TRBV6-3; J: TRBJ1-6; size: many; DNA: TGTGCCAGCACCTTAAGTAGGGGAGTGGAGAGTTCACCCCTCCACTTT; CDR3: CASTLSRGVESSPLHF
D: -; V: TRBV12-3/TRBV12-4; J: TRBJ2-5; size: many; DNA: TGTGCCAGCAGCCTTTTGGAGACCCAGTACTTC; CDR3: CASSLLETQYF
D: TRBD2; V: TRBV20-1; J: TRBJ2-1; size: -; DNA: TGCAGTGCTCTTACTAGCGGGGGCTTTCTCTACAATGAGCAGTTCTTC; CDR3: CSALTSGGFLYNEQFF
D: TRBD1; V: TRBV2; J: TRBJ1-1; size: many; DNA: TGTGCCAGCAGTGAAGCCCGACAGGGGGAAGCTTTCTTT; CDR3: CASSEARQGEAFF
D: -; V: TRBV4-2; J: TRBJ2-3; size: few; DNA: TGTGCCAGCAGCCAAGAGGCGGGCAGTTTCACAGATACGCAGTATTTT; CDR3: CASSQEAGSFTDTQYF
D: -; V: TRBV10-1; J: TRBJ2-2; size: -; DNA: TGCGCCAGCAGTGACAGGACCGGGGAGCTGTTTTTT; CDR3: CASSDRTGELFF
D: -; V: TRBV20-1; J: TRBJ1-4; size: few; DNA: TGCAGTGCTAGGAGGGGAGCCGGGAATAATGAAAAACTGTTTTTT; CDR3: CSARRGAGNNEKLFF
D: -; V: TRBV5-4; J: TRBJ2-1; size: few; DNA: TGTGCCAGCAGGAGCGCGGGTAGCTCCTACAATGAGCAGTTCTTC; CDR3: CASRSAGSSYNEQFF
D: -; V: TRBV7-3; J: TRBJ2-1; size: -; DNA: TGTGCCAGCAGCCAAGGGTCGACGGGACACAATGAGCAGTTCTTC; CDR3: CASSQGSTGHNEQFF
D: -; V: TRBV20-1; J: TRBJ1-5; size: -; DNA: TGCAGTGCTAACCGGGCTGGTGATTCAAATCAGCCCCAGCATTTT; CDR3: CSANRAGDSNQPQHF
D: -; V: TRBV11-2; J: TRBJ2-7; size: -; DNA: TGTGCCAGCAGCTACCACTATTTGACGGAGATGCAGTACTTC; CDR3: CASSYHYLTEMQYF
D: -; V: TRBV25-1; J: TRBJ1-6; size: many; DNA: TGTGCCAGCAGTGGGACCTCTAATTCACCCCTCCACTTT; CDR3: CASSGTSNSPLHF
D: -; V: TRBV19; J: TRBJ2-7; size: few; DNA: TGTGCCAGTAGTATGTTGGCAGAGGGGTCCTACGAGCAGTACTTC; CDR3: CASSMLAEGSYEQYF
D: -; V: TRBV28; J: TRBJ2-3; size: many; DNA: TGTGCCAGCAGAGAGGGGGGACTCTACACAGATACGCAGTATTTT; CDR3: CASREGGLYTDTQYF
D: -; V: TRBV20-1; J: TRBJ2-5; size: few; DNA: TGCAGTGCTAGAGCCCAGGGTTTTGAGACCCAGTACTTC; CDR3: CSARAQGFETQYF
D: -; V: TRBV24-1; J: TRBJ2-3; size: few; DNA: TGTGCCACTCAATTCGGGGCGTATGGAGATACGCAGTATTTT; CDR3: CATQFGAYGDTQYF
D: -; V: TRBV2; J: TRBJ1-2; size: many; DNA: TGTGCCAGCAGTGGACAGTCCTATGGCTACACCTTC; CDR3: CASSGQSYGYTF
D: -; V: TRBV24-1; J: TRBJ2-2; size: few; DNA: TGTGCCACCAGTGGACAGACGAACACCGGGGAGCTGTTTTTT; CDR3: CATSGQTNTGELFF
D: -; V: TRBV6-2/TRBV6-3; J: TRBJ2-7; size: few; DNA: TGTGCCAGCAGTATAGGATGGAGCTACGAGCAGTACTTC; CDR3: CASSIGWSYEQYF
D: TRBD2; V: TRBV6-2/TRBV6-3; J: TRBJ2-7; size: many; DNA: TGTGCCATCACGAGCGGGAGGGCGGCCTACGAGCAGTACTTC; CDR3: CAITSGRAAYEQYF
D: -; V: TRBV7-2; J: TRBJ2-2; size: -; DNA: TGTGCCAGCAGCTTAGTTCCGGGACCCAGTACGGGGGGGGAGCTGTTTTTT; CDR3: CASSLVPGPSTGGELFF
D: -; V: TRBV6-2/TRBV6-3; J: TRBJ1-1; size: many; DNA: TGTGCCAGCAGTTACGCGCAGCAGTCAGAGAACACTGAAGCTTTCTTT; CDR3: CASSYAQQSENTEAFF
D: TRBD1; V: TRBV7-2; J: TRBJ2-2; size: many; DNA: TGTGCCAGCAGGACAGGGGGGACGGGGGAGCTGTTTTTT; CDR3: CASRTGGTGELFF
D: -; V: TRBV29-1; J: TRBJ1-1; size: -; DNA: TGCAGCGTTGAAACGGCCCTGAACACTGAAGCTTTCTTT; CDR3: CSVETALNTEAFF
D: -; V: TRBV6-2/TRBV6-3; J: TRBJ2-7; size: many; DNA: TGTGCCAGCAGTTGGGCTAGTGTGGCCTACGAGCAGTACTTC; CDR3: CASSWASVAYEQYF
D: -; V: TRBV28; J: TRBJ2-7; size: -; DNA: TGTGCCAGCAGTTACAGGGACTACGAGCAGTACTTC; CDR3: CASSYRDYEQYF
D: TRBD1; V: TRBV28; J: TRBJ1-2; size: -; DNA: TGTGCCAGCAGCATAACGTACAGGGGTGGCTACACCTTC; CDR3: CASSITYRGGYTF
D: TRBD2; V: TRBV5-1; J: TRBJ2-3; size: -; DNA: TGCGCCAGCAGCGAACTAGCGGGCACAGATACGCAGTATTTT; CDR3: CASSELAGTDTQYF
D: TRBD1; V: TRBV11-2; J: TRBJ2-3; size: many; DNA: TGTGCCAGCAGCAAAACAGGGGGCGGAGCAGATACGCAGTATTTT; CDR3: CASSKTGGGADTQYF